The entry below describes one TCR beta chain. Assay: immunoSEQ multiplex PCR; the TCRdb copy retains only in-frame clones and omits some. The repertoire holds 160,000 or so clones, with 79% as singletons. The CDR3 consists of 12 residues. V trimming: 6 bases; J trimming: 4 bases; junction bases outside the gene matches: 2. From germline, CDR1 is SGHNT and CDR2 YENEEA. The sample is drawn from a study of blood T cell repertoires in COVID-19. The V call is TRBV11-3, the J call TRBJ2-7; 8 positions match TRBD2. The sample comprised peripheral blood. The origin of this receptor is an older woman with COVID-19, enrolled during active disease. The CDR3 protein is CASSRLAYEQYV. DNA of the CDR3: TGTGCCAGCAGTCGACTAGCGTACGAGCAGTACGTC.